This T cell receptor beta chain was documented in a study of vaccination and CD4 T cells after COVID-19. Study-wide context: Post-vaccination specimens were collected at a median of roughly 68 days following dose two (range 14 to 241). Treatment of control cultures consisted of a CEFX pool, an HIV-1 Nef pool, or no peptide. General study findings and limits: Reactive clone data from convalescent patients indicated a median of about 86% appearing only post-vaccination. Convalescent patients displayed spike mono-reactivity in 304 of 307 vaccine-specific clones.

The treatment here: approximately nine-day PBMC culture with coronavirus spike peptide pools or control peptides (ViraFEST assay). Sequence data for DNA of cultured CD4+ T cells were generated by the Oncomine TCR Beta short-read assay. MiXCR was run by TCRdb on the PCR reads, yielding one entry per CDR3 protein. The sample has fewer than 4,500 distinct CDR3 sequences, less than 55% seen once. This clonotype was observed a handful of times. Its antigen is not known. Material for sequencing was CD4+ T cells from blood, cultured in vitro. This clonotype was sampled from a human donor who had recovered from COVID-19.

The CDR3 loop reads CASSPDRGHQETQYF. As DNA, the CDR3 is TGTGCCAGCAGCCCCGACAGGGGGCACCAAGAGACCCAGTACTTC. The rearrangement uses TRBV7-9 and TRBJ2-5; 10 nucleotides line up with TRBD1. Germline CDR1 reads SEHNR; CDR2 reads FQNEAQ (reference sequence). This CDR3 has 15 amino acids. J gave up 0 bases and V 5 bases, and 3 bases lay outside the gene matches.